This T cell receptor beta chain was recovered during a study of OX40 agonist ivuxolimab in advanced cancers. CDR1 LNHDA and CDR2 SQIVND come from the germline V gene (reference sequence). The CDR3 spans 12 residues. The germline V and J ends were trimmed by 0 bases and 5 bases, with 4 bases remaining between them. Patients had blood sampled at baseline and again on cycle 4 day 1 and cycle 7 day 1. Profiling relied on immunoSEQ multiplex PCR, and the TCRdb table lists in-frame clones only, not all of them. The sample has tens of thousands of clones; more than 70% are singletons. Study findings and constraints: Clonal expansion among partial responders at 0.1-3.0 mg/kg ranked near the lowest. Low normalized clonal expansion also occurred in some nonresponding patients.

On this clone: Antigen: not known.

V usage is TRBV19 and J usage is TRBJ2-5; no reliable D call. The receptor was isolated from an adult with an advanced solid tumor such as melanoma, head and neck, liver or kidney cancer. The sequenced sample was CD4+ or CD8+ T cells sorted from blood, obtained in a trial of the OX40 agonist ivuxolimab. CDR3 protein: CASSIDLETQYF. CDR3 bases: TGTGCCAGTAGTATAGATCTGGAGACCCAGTACTTC.